Shown below are 16 T cell receptor beta chains from a single sample sequenced in a study of blood T cell repertoires in COVID-19. TCRdb's copy holds only in-frame clones and misses some; the assay was immunoSEQ multiplex PCR. The table includes about 130,000 clones, roughly four fifths detected once. The material sequenced was peripheral blood. The receptors stem from a man aged 30 to 45 with COVID-19, enrolled during active disease.

In DNA form, the CDR3 reads TGTGCCTCTTACAGCGGGAGGGCATCCTACAATGAGCAGTTCTTC. This sequence encodes CASYSGRASYNEQFF. V is TRBV28 and J is TRBJ2-1, with 10 bases matching TRBD2. The CDR3 runs 15 residues. Germline V gene data show CDR1 as MDHEN and CDR2 as SYDVKM. The V and J ends lost 11 bases and 1 base, in that order; junction bases with no gene match: 8.

The chain combines TRBV2 with TRBJ2-3; 12 positions agree with TRBD1. The CDR3 length is 16 residues. Per the germline V gene, CDR1 is SNHLY and CDR2 is FYNNEI. The V gene end was trimmed by 1 base and the J gene end by 5 bases; junction bases not matched to a gene: 4. The CDR3 here is CASSEEGQGALDTQYF. CDR3 DNA sequence: TGTGCCAGCAGTGAAGAGGGACAGGGGGCCTTAGATACGCAGTATTTT.

The V call is TRBV13, the J call TRBJ2-3, with 12 bases matching TRBD2. This CDR3 contains 20 residues. V shed 5 bases and J 1 base; nucleotides not matched to a gene: 16. The germline gives CDR1 PRHDT, CDR2 FYEKMQ (reference sequence). CDR3 nucleotides: TGTGCCAGCAGCCGCCGTCTACACTCTAGCGGGGGGGGCCGCACAGATACGCAGTATTTT. Its translation: CASSRRLHSSGGGRTDTQYF.

The chain uses TRBV6-4 and TRBJ2-4; 14 bases agree with TRBD2. The V gene end was trimmed by 2 bases and the J gene end by 1 base; junction bases not matched to a gene: 10. This CDR3 is built from 20 residues. CDR1 MRHNA and CDR2 SNTAGT come from the germline V gene. This chain's CDR3 is CASSDASGLAGEGAKNIQYF. CDR3 bases: TGTGCCAGCAGTGACGCTTCGGGACTAGCGGGGGAGGGGGCCAAAAACATTCAGTACTTC.

This clone came up a few times. The genes are TRBV25-1 and TRBJ1-1; no firm D call. Germline V gene sequence: CDR1 MGHDK, CDR2 SYGVNS. The CDR3 contains 11 residues. Trimming left V 6 bases short and J 6 bases short, with 8 bases between. CDR3 DNA sequence: TGTGCCAGCAGACATATTGCTGAAGCTTTCTTT. Translated: CASRHIAEAFF.

The genes are TRBV6-5 and TRBJ1-3; TRBD1 is a possible D gene (6 bases). Germline V CDR1 and CDR2: MNHEY, SVGAGI. Trimming removed 2 bases from V and 4 bases from J, with 15 bases in between. The CDR3 is 16 amino acids. CDR3 region: CASSYTEPGAGNTIYF. The CDR3 bases are TGTGCCAGCAGTTACACAGAGCCAGGGGCAGGAAACACCATATATTTT.

The table lists this clone with a few counts. This chain joins TRBV5-1 and TRBJ2-2; 9 bases agree with TRBD2. This CDR3 has 16 amino acids. The V gene's germline CDR1 is SGHRS and CDR2 YFSETQ. Unmatched junction bases numbered 5, after V lost 5 bases and J lost 0 bases. This CDR3 is CASRVSGGANTGELFF. CDR3 nucleotide sequence: TGCGCCAGCAGGGTTAGCGGGGGTGCGAACACCGGGGAGCTGTTTTTT.

V and J are TRBV4-1 and TRBJ2-7; 11 bases map to TRBD1. From germline, CDR1 is MGHRA and CDR2 YSYEKL. After removal of 5 bases from V and 4 bases from J, the junction contained 10 bases not matched to a gene. The CDR3 is made up of 16 amino acids. CDR3 nucleotide sequence: TGCGCCAGCAGCACACGGCCAGGGACAGGGGGTTACGAGCAGTACTTC. Its protein product is CASSTRPGTGGYEQYF.

The genes are TRBV6-2 or TRBV6-3 and TRBJ2-6; D not certain. The V end lost 0 bases, the J end lost 0 bases, and 6 bases lay between the germline ends. The CDR3 has 16 residues. Germline CDR1 MNHEY, CDR2 SVGEGT. The CDR3 DNA is TGTGCCAGCAGTTACTCAGGAGACTCTGGGGCCAACGTCCTGACTTTC. Protein sequence: CASSYSGDSGANVLTF.

V is TRBV6-6 and J is TRBJ1-4; no clear D. The germline CDR1 and CDR2 sequences are MNHNY and SVGAGI (reference sequence). The V gene lost 6 bases and the J gene lost 3 bases, with 14 bases spanning the gap. The CDR3 is made up of 15 amino acids. This CDR3 reads CASSPLPAANEKLFF. The DNA for the CDR3 is TGTGCCAGCAGCCCCCTTCCAGCGGCTAATGAAAAACTGTTTTTT.

The chain joins TRBV19 to TRBJ1-1, with 9 bases fitting TRBD1. After removal of 4 bases from V and 7 bases from J, the junction contained 7 bases not matched to a gene. The CDR3 contains 14 residues. Germline CDR1 LNHDA, CDR2 SQIVND (reference sequence). CDR3 DNA sequence: TGTGCCAGTAGTAGCCGGGACAGGGACGTTGAAGCTTTCTTT. This sequence encodes CASSSRDRDVEAFF.

The chain couples TRBV5-4 to TRBJ2-1, with 10 nucleotides matching TRBD1. Per the germline V gene, CDR1 is SGHNT and CDR2 is YYREEE (reference sequence). The CDR3 length is 16 residues. V gave up 4 bases and J gave up 10 bases; unmatched junction bases: 14. The CDR3 sequence: CASSQTRDRGIREQFF. Here the CDR3 DNA reads TGTGCCAGCAGCCAAACCCGGGACAGGGGAATACGGGAGCAGTTCTTC.

The chain has TRBV2 and TRBJ2-7, with a possible D match to TRBD1 (6 bases). Germline assignment: CDR1 SNHLY and CDR2 FYNNEI. Trimming removed 5 bases from V and 4 bases from J, with 18 bases in between. This CDR3 contains 15 residues. CDR3 amino acids: CASSNSQGAPYEQYF. CDR3 DNA sequence: TGTGCCAGCAGTAACTCACAGGGAGCCCCATACGAGCAGTACTTC.

V usage is TRBV5-1 and J usage is TRBJ2-1; 8 nucleotides agree with TRBD2. This CDR3 spans 16 amino acids. Unmatched junction bases numbered 12, after V lost 4 bases and J lost 6 bases. Germline V gives CDR1 SGHRS, CDR2 YFSETQ. CDR3 nucleotides: TGCGCCAGCAGCCCCCTTTGGATAGCGGGGAGCAATGAGCAGTTCTTC. Protein: CASSPLWIAGSNEQFF. The whole variable domain, remainder taken from reference TRBV5-1 and TRBJ2-1, is KAGVTQTPRYLIKTRGQQVTLSCSPISGHRSVSWYQQTPGQGLQFLFEYFSETQRNKGNFPGRFSGRQFSNSRSEMNVSTLELGDSALYLCASSPLWIAGSNEQFFGPGTRLTVL.

The gene calls are TRBV29-1 and TRBJ1-3; maybe TRBD1 (6 bases). This CDR3 contains 17 residues. Germline values: CDR1 SQVTM, CDR2 ANQGSEA. Trimming pared 0 bases from V and 0 bases from J, leaving 15 bases between. Written as DNA, the CDR3 is TGCAGCGTTGAAGATGGCAGGGGAGATCACTCTGGAAACACCATATATTTT. Protein: CSVEDGRGDHSGNTIYF.

The genes are TRBV2 and TRBJ1-6; a possible D gene is TRBD1 (6 bases). This CDR3 spans 13 amino acids. Per germline, CDR1 SNHLY and CDR2 FYNNEI. Trimming removed 6 bases at V and 5 bases at J, with 8 bases between. Here the CDR3 DNA reads TGTGCCAGCAGGACAGGAGATAATTCACCCCTCCACTTT. It specifies CASRTGDNSPLHF.